This T cell receptor (beta chain) emerged from a study of cytomegalovirus exposure and HLA in healthy donors (dated by TCRdb to the late 2010s). For the wider study: An earlier analysis of approximately 600 of the donors reported about 250 Gb of sequence data and some 100 million unique TCR beta sequences from approximately 180 million T cells. An early release covering about 600 HLA-typed donors comprised approximately 300 gigabases of sequencing data and 65 million to 100 million unique TCR sequences. Of the 300 to 450 genotyped donors, 65% to 90% were placed in the genetic ancestry cluster associated with self-reported Caucasian donors. The aim of the study was to test whether cataloging public T cell receptors could identify signatures of past pathogen exposure. The study profiled the T cell repertoires of hundreds of subjects by immunosequencing and related them to cytomegalovirus serostatus. Along with the approximately 670-subject first cohort, a separate validation cohort of over a hundred different subjects was used. High-throughput TCR immunosequencing, statistical association of individual TCRs with disease status, and machine learning were combined to predict cytomegalovirus infection status. To study patterns of TCR occurrence, a later analysis re-analyzed previously published TCR beta repertoires from more than 550 donors and added high-resolution HLA genotyping. In the later analysis, no new phenotypic data were used to find candidate immune exposures; instead, reliance was placed on TCR beta sequences and their occurrence across donors. To decide whether each TCR beta V gene segment behaved as functional or pseudogenic, an earlier analysis of some 600 of the donors relied on high-throughput TCR beta sequencing. Donor age, sex, ethnicity and CMV serostatus were compiled together with the repertoire data. A later genetic analysis used genome-wide SNP genotypes for about 60% of the 666 donors, treating that subset as a discovery cohort. All discovery cohort repertoires had been generated on a single sequencing platform. HLA typing included class I and class II loci at four-digit resolution. Typing coverage differed by locus: A, B, C, DRB1 and DQB1 were typed in about 629-640 donors, DQA1 in roughly 510, DPA1 in over 600, and DPB1 in just under 490. Because of strong linkage in the cohort, 5 or 6 DR-DQ haplotypes were treated as single units for association and clustering. Among almost 400 genotyped donors of the cohort, an average of 235,054 unique TCR beta nucleotide sequences were sequenced per donor, about a sixth of them non-productive.

In total, 600 or so healthy bone marrow donors made up the cohort. At the time of sampling, all cohort members were nominally healthy, though unrecorded immune exposures were likely present. The donor tested CMV seronegative and was one of the 352 seronegative cohort members. Each donor provided a peripheral blood sample, and peripheral blood mononuclear cells were used for TCR beta sequencing. Genomic DNA was extracted from the blood cell samples with the Qiagen DNeasy Blood Extraction Kit. This clone was picked up a small number of times. The antigen it recognizes is unknown. Within one base of it there is no much larger clone, and no base qualities were kept. Library prep was done by the immunoSEQ multiplex PCR assay. For the multiplex PCR, a mixture combining 60 forward primers for TCR Vbeta segments and 13 reverse primers for TCR Jbeta segments was used. A multiplex PCR assay on genomic DNA amplified the CDR3 region of rearranged TCR beta genes. Amplified TCR beta libraries were sequenced as 87-base-pair reads on the Illumina HiSeq System. For the original study's pipeline: A later analysis tallied around 80 million unique TCR beta chains across the approximately 670 repertoires, and about 10 million of those chains were shared by two or more donors. A nearest-neighbor algorithm error-corrected the raw reads and collapsed the reads into unique sequences, merging closely related sequences to remove PCR and sequencing errors. CDR3 sequences were aligned to IMGT reference sequences to assign V, D and J gene segments. For a sequence to be retained, a match of at least six nucleotides to both a V gene segment and a J gene segment was required. A rearrangement counted as productive if the CDR3 had no stop codons and remained in frame with V and J, and every other rearrangement counted as non-productive. CDR3 was defined by IMGT convention, running from the second conserved V-encoded cysteine to the conserved J-encoded phenylalanine. The earlier analysis of more than 450 of the donors excluded sequences that lacked an unambiguous match to a single V gene segment. In an earlier analysis of 450 to 750 of the donors, a V segment was called functional when productive rearrangements were above 56.7%, and segregating when the standard deviation between donors exceeded 5%. A statistical classification framework was built to diagnose cytomegalovirus status from the catalog of TCR beta chain sequences. In a later analysis, TCR nucleotide sequences were compared against IMGT/GENE-DB human TR gene sequences so that V and J genes could be assigned. Using the TCRdist pipeline, a later analysis assigned CDR3 sequences along with most-parsimonious VDJ recombination scenarios. In a later analysis, every TCR beta chain was defined by the combination of its CDR3 amino acid sequence and its V-gene family, and reads without a unique V-gene family were dropped. A later analysis removed several hundred highly shared, low-generation-probability nucleotide sequences to deal with suspected cross-contamination and a sequencing artifact. For each public chain, a later analysis derived a clonal expansion index from normalized ranks of inferred template counts within each repertoire. In a later analysis, generation probabilities were computed using a VDJ recombination model fitted to out-of-frame rearrangements, and the results were checked against IGoR. In a later analysis, hypergeometric tests were used to score TCR-TCR, TCR-HLA and TCR-CMV co-occurrence, with a repertoire-size bias correction applied to TCR pairs. In a later analysis, false discovery rates were estimated by permuting HLA or CMV assignments 20 times. A later analysis grouped co-occurring TCRs with DBSCAN, adding TCRdist sequence similarity when clustering within HLA-allele-positive subsets. Co-occurrence clustering excluded repertoires with fewer than 30,000 or more than 120,000 public chains, plus five with anomalous nucleotide sharing. The table comes from immuneACCESS by way of TCRdb, which keeps in-frame sequences with V and J called. Part of the clones is missing from these tables; in studies checked, under half for an unresolved V gene and the rest for unknown reasons. The D gene and trimming were derived from the DNA, and the V and J assignments and clone size from that table. This sample gives some 120,000 clones in total; 72% of them show up just once. The ten largest make up 3.5% to 4.5% of the sample.

The paper's findings and limits, for the study overall: Because HLA typing was missing for some donors at each locus, association tests included only the typed subset. The authors suggested that the approach could potentially be extended to other disease states and immunological phenotypes. The classifier was reported to diagnose cytomegalovirus status with high specificity and sensitivity in both the original and validation cohorts. This cohort had only TCR beta chains sequenced, and the lack of alpha or paired-chain data limited which features could be detected. The earlier analysis of about 600 of the donors excluded roughly 16 rarely observed V segments, including chromosome 9 orphons, because counts were too low. Roughly uniform sequencing depth across donors was assumed in presence/absence analyses, although this assumption may not hold. A later genetic analysis reported fewer N-insertions in productive TCRs among donors in an Asian-associated ancestry cluster than the roughly 650-donor mean. The only immune exposure information available for the cohort was CMV serostatus. Correlated functional status among segregating V segments might reflect linkage disequilibrium, but an unknown experimental factor could not be ruled out. In a later analysis, several top co-occurrence clusters were reported to appear linked to parvovirus B19, influenza, CMV and Epstein-Barr virus. In a later analysis, more than 15,000 TCR beta sequences were associated with specific HLA alleles at a false discovery rate of 0.05. Most TCR sequences were seen in very few donors, while some public TCRs were found in many individuals. In a later genetic analysis, a missense DCLRE1C variant was associated with V-gene and J-gene trimming of TCR beta chains, and the association was replicated in an independent cohort. A group of highly shared sequence variants was considered likely to be a technical artifact of the sequencing pipeline. Assigning TCR associations to individual alleles was difficult when HLA alleles, especially DR and DQ, strongly co-occurred. A few of the identified cytomegalovirus-associated TCR beta chains were confirmed in vitro to be specific for cytomegalovirus antigens. In a later analysis, TCR association rates were found to vary across HLA loci, with the most associated TCRs seen for DRB1 alleles and the fewest for HLA-C alleles. In a later analysis, HLA-associated TCR beta chains were found to be more clonally expanded and to have lower generation probabilities than equally common non-associated chains. The study gave a list of under 200 TCR beta chains associated with cytomegalovirus. A later analysis found that most CMV-associated TCR beta chains appeared HLA-restricted, with HLA associations seemingly driven largely by CMV exposure. A further reported finding was that TCR beta sequences accurately predicted the HLA-A and HLA-B alleles for most subjects in the first cohort. Broadly in line with IMGT annotations, most TCR beta V segments showed up in productive rearrangements about 87% or about 30% of the time in an earlier analysis of 450 to 750 of the donors.

This TCR was sampled from a man younger than 45 in good health and CMV-seronegative. Sequenced: PBMCs.

The sequenced DNA is TGTGCCAGCAGCCCAGACAAGGTTTACAATGAGCAGTTCTTC. Its protein reads: CASSPDKVYNEQFF. The sequence is built from TRBV9 and TRBJ2-1, with no confident D gene call. The CDR3 sequence holds 14 residues, the cysteine and phenylalanine included. The entry retains the CDR3 DNA only, 42 bases that are in frame from base 1. The germline V gene yields SGDLS for CDR1 and YYNGEE for CDR2. A distance of 12 bases separates the germline ends of V and J, which lose 4 bases and 4 bases respectively.